These 8 T cell receptor beta chains originate from one sample sequenced in a study of T cell responses to AZD1222 COVID-19 vaccine. The assay was immunoSEQ multiplex PCR, and TCRdb's table has in-frame clones only and misses some. The sample lists over 85,000 clones, roughly 90% occurring once. The sample in question was peripheral blood, obtained on day 0 of AZD1222 vaccination. The receptors were sampled from an adult in good health.

The chain carries TRBV28 and TRBJ1-6, with D uncertain. The length of the CDR3 is 13 residues. CDR1 and CDR2 (germline): MDHEN, SYDVKM. Trimming removed 5 bases from V and 9 bases from J, with 11 bases in between. CDR3 sequence: CASSLAGSSPLHF. The CDR3 bases are TGTGCCAGCAGTCTCGCCGGGTCTTCACCCCTCCACTTT.

The chain links TRBV4-1 to TRBJ1-3; no definite D call. V lost 1 base and J lost 6, with 10 bases in between. CDR3 length: 14 amino acids. Germline V gene data show CDR1 as MGHRA and CDR2 as YSYEKL. The CDR3 coding sequence is TGCGCCAGCAGCCAAGGGTCCCGTATAAACACCATATATTTT. Translating gives CASSQGSRINTIYF.

The rearrangement links TRBV5-4 to TRBJ1-6; 8 bases align to TRBD1. V lost 3 bases and J lost 8; bases outside the gene matches: 7. CDR3 length: 15 amino acids. Per the germline V gene, CDR1 is SGHNT and CDR2 is YYREEE (reference sequence). The CDR3 sequence is CASSSPGQGDSPLHF. For the CDR3, the DNA is TGTGCCAGCAGCTCCCCCGGACAGGGAGATTCACCCCTCCACTTT.

The chain links TRBV15 to TRBJ2-1; D gene uncertain. Trimming pared 7 bases from V and 8 bases from J, leaving 3 bases between. The CDR3 spans 9 residues. Germline values: CDR1 LNHNV, CDR2 YYDKDF (reference sequence). The CDR3: CATKYEQFF. CDR3 nucleotide sequence: TGTGCCACCAAGTATGAGCAGTTCTTC.

The rearrangement joins TRBV5-4 to TRBJ1-1; TRBD1 matches at 7 bases. There are 13 residues in the CDR3. Germline V gene data show CDR1 as SGHNT and CDR2 as YYREEE (reference sequence). Trimming removed 4 bases from V and 7 bases from J; junction bases left unmatched: 7. The CDR3 sequence is CASSLPGQHEAFF. The CDR3 nucleotides are TGTGCCAGCAGCCTGCCGGGACAGCATGAAGCTTTCTTT.

The chain has TRBV19 and TRBJ1-6; 7 bases line up with TRBD1. CDR1 and CDR2 from the germline V gene are LNHDA and SQIVND (reference sequence). Trimming took 10 bases from V and 6 from J; bases not matched to a gene: 12. The CDR3 consists of 15 residues. CDR3 region: CATRYGTASNSPLHF. For the CDR3, the DNA is TGTGCCACTCGTTACGGGACAGCCAGTAATTCACCCCTCCACTTT.

The rearrangement links TRBV6-5 to TRBJ2-5; D gene ambiguous. Trimming stripped 5 bases from V and 5 bases from J, with 15 bases between. The CDR3 runs 14 residues. Germline loops: CDR1 MNHEY, CDR2 SVGAGI. The CDR3 DNA sequence: TGTGCCAGCAGTAACCCTGGTGGTCGGGAGACCCAGTACTTC. Translation gives CASSNPGGRETQYF.

The chain employs TRBV2 and TRBJ1-6; D is uncertain. This CDR3 is 13 amino acids long. The germline CDR1 and CDR2 sequences are SNHLY and FYNNEI. Trimming removed 1 base from V and 7 bases from J, with 5 bases in between. For the CDR3, the DNA is TGTGCCAGCAGTGAAGAAGGGAATTCACCCCTCCACTTT. It is translated as CASSEEGNSPLHF.